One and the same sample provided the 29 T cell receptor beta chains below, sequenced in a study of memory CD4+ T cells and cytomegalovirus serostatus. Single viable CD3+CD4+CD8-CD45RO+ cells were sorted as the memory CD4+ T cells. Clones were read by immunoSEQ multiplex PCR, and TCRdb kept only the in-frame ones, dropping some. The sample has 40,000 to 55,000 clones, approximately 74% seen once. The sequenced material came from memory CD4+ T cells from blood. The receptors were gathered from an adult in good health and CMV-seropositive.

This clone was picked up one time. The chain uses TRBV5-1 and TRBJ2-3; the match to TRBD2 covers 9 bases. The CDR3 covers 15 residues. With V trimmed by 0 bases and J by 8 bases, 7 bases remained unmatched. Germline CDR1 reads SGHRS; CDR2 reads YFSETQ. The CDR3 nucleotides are TGCGCCAGCAGCTTGGGCGGGGGGGAAGCAGGTACGCAGTATTTT. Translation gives CASSLGGGEAGTQYF.

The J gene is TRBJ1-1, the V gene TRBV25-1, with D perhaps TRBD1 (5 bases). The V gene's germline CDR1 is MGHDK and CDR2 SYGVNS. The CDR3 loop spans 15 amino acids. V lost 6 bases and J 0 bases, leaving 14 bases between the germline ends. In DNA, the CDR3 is TGTGCCAGCAGGATCAGCCGGGGGGTGAACACTGAAGCTTTCTTT. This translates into CASRISRGVNTEAFF.

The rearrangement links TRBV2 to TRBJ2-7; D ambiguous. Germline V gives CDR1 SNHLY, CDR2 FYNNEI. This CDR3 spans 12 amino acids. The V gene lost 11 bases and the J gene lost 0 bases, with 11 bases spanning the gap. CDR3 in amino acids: CAGLGDSYEQYF. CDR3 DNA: TGTGCCGGGCTTGGGGACTCCTACGAGCAGTACTTC.

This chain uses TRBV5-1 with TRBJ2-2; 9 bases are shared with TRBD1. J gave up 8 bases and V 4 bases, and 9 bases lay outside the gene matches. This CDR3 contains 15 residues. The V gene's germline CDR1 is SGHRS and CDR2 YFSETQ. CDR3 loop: CASSGTTGGSGELFF. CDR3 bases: TGCGCCAGCAGCGGAACTACAGGGGGCTCGGGGGAGCTGTTTTTT.

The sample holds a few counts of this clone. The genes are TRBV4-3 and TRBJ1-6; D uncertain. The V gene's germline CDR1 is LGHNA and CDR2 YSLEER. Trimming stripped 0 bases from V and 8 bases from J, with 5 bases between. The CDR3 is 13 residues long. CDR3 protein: CASSQETHSPLHF. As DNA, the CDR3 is TGCGCCAGCAGCCAAGAAACACATTCACCCCTCCACTTT.

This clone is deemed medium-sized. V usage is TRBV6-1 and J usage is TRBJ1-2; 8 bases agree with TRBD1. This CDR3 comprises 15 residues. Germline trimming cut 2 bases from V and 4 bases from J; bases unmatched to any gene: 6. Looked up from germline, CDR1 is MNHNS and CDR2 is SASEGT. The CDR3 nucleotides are TGTGCCAGCAGTGAATTCATCGGGACAGGCTATGGCTACACCTTC. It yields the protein CASSEFIGTGYGYTF.

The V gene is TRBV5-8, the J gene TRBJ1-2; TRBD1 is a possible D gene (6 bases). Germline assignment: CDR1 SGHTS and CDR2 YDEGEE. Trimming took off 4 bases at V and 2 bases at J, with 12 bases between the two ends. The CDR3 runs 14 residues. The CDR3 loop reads CASSRGGRNYGYTF. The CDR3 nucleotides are TGTGCCAGCAGCCGGGGGGGGCGAAACTATGGCTACACCTTC.

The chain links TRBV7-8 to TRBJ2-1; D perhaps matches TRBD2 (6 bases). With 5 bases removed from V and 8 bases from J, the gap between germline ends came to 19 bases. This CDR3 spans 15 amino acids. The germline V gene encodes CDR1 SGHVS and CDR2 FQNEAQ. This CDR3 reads CASSPGGIPSYEQFF. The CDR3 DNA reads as TGTGCCAGCAGCCCCGGGGGAATCCCCAGCTATGAGCAGTTCTTC.

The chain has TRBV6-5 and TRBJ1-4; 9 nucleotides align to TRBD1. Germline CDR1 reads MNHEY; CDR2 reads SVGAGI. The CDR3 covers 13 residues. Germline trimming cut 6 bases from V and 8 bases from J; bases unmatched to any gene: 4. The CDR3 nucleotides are TGTGCCAGCAGGCGGACAGGGGAAGAAAAACTGTTTTTT. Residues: CASRRTGEEKLFF.

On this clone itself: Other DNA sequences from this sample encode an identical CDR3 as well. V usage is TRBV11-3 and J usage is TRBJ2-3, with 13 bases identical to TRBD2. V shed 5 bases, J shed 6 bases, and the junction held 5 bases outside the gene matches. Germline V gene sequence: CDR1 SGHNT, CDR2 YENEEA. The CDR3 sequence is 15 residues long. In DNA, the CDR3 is TGTGCCAGCAGCCGTGGACTAGCGGGGGCGGATACGCAGTATTTT. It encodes CASSRGLAGADTQYF. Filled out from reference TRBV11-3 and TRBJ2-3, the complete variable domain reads EAGVVQSPRYKIIEKKQPVAFWCNPISGHNTLYWYLQNLGQGPELLIRYENEEAVDDSQLPKDRFSAERLKGVDSTLKIQPAELGDSAVYLCASSRGLAGADTQYFGPGTRLTVL.

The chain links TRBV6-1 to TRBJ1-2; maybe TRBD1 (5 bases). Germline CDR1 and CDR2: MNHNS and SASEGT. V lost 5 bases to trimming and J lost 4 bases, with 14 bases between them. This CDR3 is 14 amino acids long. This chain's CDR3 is CASSTFGTSYGYTF. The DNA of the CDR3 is TGTGCCAGCAGTACGTTTGGGACGAGCTATGGCTACACCTTC.

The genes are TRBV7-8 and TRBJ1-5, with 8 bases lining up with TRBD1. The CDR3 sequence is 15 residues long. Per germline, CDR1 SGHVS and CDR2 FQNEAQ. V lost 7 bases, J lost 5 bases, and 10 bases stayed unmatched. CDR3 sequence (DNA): TGTGCCAGCAATGGTGGGACAGGAGAGGATCAGCCCCAGCATTTT. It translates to CASNGGTGEDQPQHF. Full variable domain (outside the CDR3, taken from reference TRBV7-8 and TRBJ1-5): GAGVSQSPRYKVAKRGQDVALRCDPISGHVSLFWYQQALGQGPEFLTYFQNEAQLDKSGLPSDRFFAERPEGSVSTLKIQRTQQEDSAVYLCASNGGTGEDQPQHFGDGTRLSIL.

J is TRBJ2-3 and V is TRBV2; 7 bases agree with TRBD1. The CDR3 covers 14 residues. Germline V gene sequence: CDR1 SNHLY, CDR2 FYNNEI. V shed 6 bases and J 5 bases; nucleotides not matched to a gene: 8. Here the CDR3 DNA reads TGTGCCAGCAGGGCCGGGACAGCGAAAGATACGCAGTATTTT. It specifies CASRAGTAKDTQYF.

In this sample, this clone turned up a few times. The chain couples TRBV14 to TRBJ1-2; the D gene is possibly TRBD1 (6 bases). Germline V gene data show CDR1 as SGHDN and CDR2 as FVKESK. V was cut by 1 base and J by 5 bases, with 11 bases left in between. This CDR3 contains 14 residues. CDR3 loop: CASSQVDRQYGYTF. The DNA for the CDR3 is TGTGCCAGCAGCCAAGTTGACAGGCAATATGGCTACACCTTC.

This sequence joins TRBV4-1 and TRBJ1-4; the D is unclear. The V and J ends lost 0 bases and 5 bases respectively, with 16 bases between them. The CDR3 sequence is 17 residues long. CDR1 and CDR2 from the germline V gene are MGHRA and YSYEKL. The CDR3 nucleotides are TGCGCCAGCAGCCAAGAGGGTAATTTACCCGAGAATGAAAAACTGTTTTTT. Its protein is CASSQEGNLPENEKLFF.

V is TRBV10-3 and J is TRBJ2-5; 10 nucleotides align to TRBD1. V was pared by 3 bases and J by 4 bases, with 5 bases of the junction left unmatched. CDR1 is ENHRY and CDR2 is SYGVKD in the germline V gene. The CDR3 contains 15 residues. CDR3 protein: CAISDSRTGGETQYF. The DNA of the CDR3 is TGTGCCATCAGTGACTCACGGACAGGGGGAGAGACCCAGTACTTC.

DNA of the CDR3: TGTGCCGAGAGACCCGAGCATTCACCCCTCCACTTT. Translation: CAERPEHSPLHF. The chain uses TRBV9 and TRBJ1-6; no firm D call. Germline lookup yields CDR1 SGDLS and CDR2 YYNGEE. V was cut by 10 bases and J by 8 bases, with 13 bases left in between. The CDR3 spans 12 residues.

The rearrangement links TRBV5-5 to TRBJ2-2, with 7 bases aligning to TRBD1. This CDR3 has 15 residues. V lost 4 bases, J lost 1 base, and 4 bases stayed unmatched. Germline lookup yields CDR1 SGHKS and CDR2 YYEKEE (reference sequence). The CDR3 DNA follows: TGTGCCAGCAGCACGGACAGGCAGAACACCGGGGAGCTGTTTTTT. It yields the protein CASSTDRQNTGELFF.

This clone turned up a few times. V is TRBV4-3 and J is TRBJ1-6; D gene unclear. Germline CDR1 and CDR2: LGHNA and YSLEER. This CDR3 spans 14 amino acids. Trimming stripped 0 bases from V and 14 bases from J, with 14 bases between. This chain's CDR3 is CASSQDPGRLALHF. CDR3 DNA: TGCGCCAGCAGCCAAGATCCTGGCAGGCTAGCCCTCCACTTT.

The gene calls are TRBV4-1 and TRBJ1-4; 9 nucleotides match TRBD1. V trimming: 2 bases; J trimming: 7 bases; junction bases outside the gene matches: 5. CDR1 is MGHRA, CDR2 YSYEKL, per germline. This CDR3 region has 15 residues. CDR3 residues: CASSQTGTGIEKLFF. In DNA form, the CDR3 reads TGCGCCAGCAGCCAAACCGGGACAGGGATTGAAAAACTGTTTTTT.

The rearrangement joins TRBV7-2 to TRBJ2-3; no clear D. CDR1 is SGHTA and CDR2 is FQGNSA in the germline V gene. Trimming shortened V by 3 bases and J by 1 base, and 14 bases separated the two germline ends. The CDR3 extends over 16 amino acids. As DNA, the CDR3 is TGTGCCAGCAGCTTTCTCTCCGCCGGGCGCACAGATACGCAGTATTTT. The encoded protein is CASSFLSAGRTDTQYF.

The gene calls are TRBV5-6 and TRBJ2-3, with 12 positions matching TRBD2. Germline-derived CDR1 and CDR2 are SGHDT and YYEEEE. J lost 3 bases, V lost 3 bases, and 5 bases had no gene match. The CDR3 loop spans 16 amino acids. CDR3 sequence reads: CASSSGLAGPTDTQYF. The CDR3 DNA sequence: TGTGCCAGCAGCTCCGGACTAGCGGGACCTACAGATACGCAGTATTTT.

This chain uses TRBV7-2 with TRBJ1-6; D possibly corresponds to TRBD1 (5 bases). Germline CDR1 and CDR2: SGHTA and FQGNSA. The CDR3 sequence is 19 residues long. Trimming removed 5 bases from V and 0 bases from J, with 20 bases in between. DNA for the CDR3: TGTGCCAGCAGCGTATACGCGACAGCCGCCAGCTCCTATAATTCACCCCTCCACTTT. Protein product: CASSVYATAASSYNSPLHF.

The CDR3 coding sequence is TGTGCCAGCAGCCGACGCCTCCGTCTCGGGCCCCCGACCACAGATACGCAGTATTTT. It translates to CASSRRLRLGPPTTDTQYF. This chain connects TRBV4-2 to TRBJ2-3; D gene unclear. Germline CDR1 LGHNA, CDR2 YNFKEQ. The CDR3 is 19 residues long. The germline V and J ends were trimmed by 4 bases and 2 bases, with 25 bases remaining between them.

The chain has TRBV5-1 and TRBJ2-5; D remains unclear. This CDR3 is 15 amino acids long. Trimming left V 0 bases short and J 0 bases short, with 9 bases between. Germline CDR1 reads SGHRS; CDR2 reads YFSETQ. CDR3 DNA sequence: TGCGCCAGCAGCTTGGATGGCACCAACCAAGAGACCCAGTACTTC. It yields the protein CASSLDGTNQETQYF.

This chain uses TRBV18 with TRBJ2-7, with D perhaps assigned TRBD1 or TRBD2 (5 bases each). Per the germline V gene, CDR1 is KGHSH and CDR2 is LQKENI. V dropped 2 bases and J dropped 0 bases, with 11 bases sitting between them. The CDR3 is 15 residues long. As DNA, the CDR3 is TGTGCCAGCTCACCAGGGACGGGGATCTCCTACGAGCAGTACTTC. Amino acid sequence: CASSPGTGISYEQYF.

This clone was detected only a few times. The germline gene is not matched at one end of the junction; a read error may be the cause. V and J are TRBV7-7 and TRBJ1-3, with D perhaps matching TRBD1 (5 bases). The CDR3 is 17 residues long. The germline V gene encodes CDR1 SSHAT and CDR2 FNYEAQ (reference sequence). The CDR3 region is CASSPYPPGGSGNTIYF. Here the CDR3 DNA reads TGTGCTAGCAGCCCGTACCCACCTGGGGGCTCTGGAAACACCATATATTTT.

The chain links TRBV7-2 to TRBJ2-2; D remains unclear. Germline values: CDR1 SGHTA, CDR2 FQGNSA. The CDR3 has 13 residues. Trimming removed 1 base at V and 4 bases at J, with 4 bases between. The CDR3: CASSLGSTGELFF. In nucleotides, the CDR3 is TGTGCCAGCAGCTTAGGGAGCACCGGGGAGCTGTTTTTT.

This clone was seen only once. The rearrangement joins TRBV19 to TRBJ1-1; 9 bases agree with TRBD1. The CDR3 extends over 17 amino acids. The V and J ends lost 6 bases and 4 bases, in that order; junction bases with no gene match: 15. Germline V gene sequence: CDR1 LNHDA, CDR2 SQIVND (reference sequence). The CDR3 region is CASRSTGQGVGGTEAFF. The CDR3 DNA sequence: TGTGCCAGTAGGTCAACGGGACAGGGCGTTGGCGGCACTGAAGCTTTCTTT.